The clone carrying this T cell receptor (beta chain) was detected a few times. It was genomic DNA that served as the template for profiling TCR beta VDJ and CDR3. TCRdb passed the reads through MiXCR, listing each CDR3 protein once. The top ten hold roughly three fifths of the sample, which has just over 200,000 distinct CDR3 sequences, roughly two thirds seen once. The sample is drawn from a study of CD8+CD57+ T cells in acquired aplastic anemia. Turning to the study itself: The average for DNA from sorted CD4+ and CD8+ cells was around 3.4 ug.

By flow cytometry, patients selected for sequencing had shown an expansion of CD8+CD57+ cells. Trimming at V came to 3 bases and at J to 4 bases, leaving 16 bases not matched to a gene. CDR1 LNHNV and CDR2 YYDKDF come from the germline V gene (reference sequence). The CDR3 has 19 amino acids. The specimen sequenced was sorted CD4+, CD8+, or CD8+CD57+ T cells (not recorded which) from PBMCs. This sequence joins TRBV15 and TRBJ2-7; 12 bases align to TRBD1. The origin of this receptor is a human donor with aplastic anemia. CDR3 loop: CATSSSRSGQGAFSYEQYF. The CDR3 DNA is TGTGCCACCAGCAGCTCCAGGTCGGGACAGGGGGCATTTTCTTACGAGCAGTACTTC.